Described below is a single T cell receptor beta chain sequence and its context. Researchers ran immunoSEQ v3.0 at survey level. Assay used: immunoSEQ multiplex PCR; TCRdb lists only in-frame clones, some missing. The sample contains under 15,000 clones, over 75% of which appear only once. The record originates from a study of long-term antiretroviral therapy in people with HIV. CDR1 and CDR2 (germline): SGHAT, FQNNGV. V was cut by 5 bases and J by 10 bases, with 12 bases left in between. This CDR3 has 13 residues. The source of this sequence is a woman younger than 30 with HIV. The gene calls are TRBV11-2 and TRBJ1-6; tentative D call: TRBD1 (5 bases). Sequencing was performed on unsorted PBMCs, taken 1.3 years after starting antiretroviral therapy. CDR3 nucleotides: TGTGCCAGCAGCGTCTCAGGGAGGTCACCCCTCCACTTT. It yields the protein CASSVSGRSPLHF. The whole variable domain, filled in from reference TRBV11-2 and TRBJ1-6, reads EAGVAQSPRYKIIEKRQSVAFWCNPISGHATLYWYQQILGQGPKLLIQFQNNGVVDDSQLPKDRFSAERLKGVDSTLKIQPAKLEDSAVYLCASSVSGRSPLHFGNGTRLTVT.